Here is one T cell receptor (beta chain) with its context. Its antigen remains unknown. In the library, individual cDNA molecules carried attached unique molecular identifiers. TCRdb re-called the 5' RACE reads with MiXCR, one entry per CDR3 protein. The data hold tens of thousands of distinct CDR3 sequences, with about an eighth observed a single time. The V and J ends lost 8 bases and 5 bases respectively, with 16 bases between them. The germline V gene encodes CDR1 MNHNS and CDR2 SASEGT. This CDR3 region has 13 residues. This sample is drawn from a study of early T cells in non-severe SARS-CoV-2 infection. At the level of the study: From unsorted whole blood, bulk RNA was sequenced, and the chains remained unpaired. Study-wide results and caveats: Lookups in VDJdb leaned toward anti-spike CD8 responses and missed private and CD4 specificities.

This chain links TRBV6-1 with TRBJ2-7; D remains unclear. Sequenced: whole blood. The TCR was taken from an adult who was a healthcare worker with PCR-confirmed SARS-CoV-2 infection or an uninfected control (not recorded which). The CDR3 loop is CASVVGWINEQYF. As DNA, the CDR3 is TGTGCCAGCGTAGTGGGTTGGATAAACGAGCAGTACTTC.